This T cell receptor (beta chain) appears in the sequencing data of a study of tumor-infiltrating lymphocytes in primary liver carcinoma. Between 20 and 30 mg of unsorted bulk tissue served as the source from which RNA and DNA were co-extracted. This CDR3 has 12 residues. Germline assignment: CDR1 SGHAT and CDR2 FQNNGV. cDNA specific to TCR beta was made from 500 ng of total RNA, with a constant-region primer employed for priming. Researchers made the TCR beta libraries by running three nested multiplex PCR rounds with slightly modified ARM-PCR. The first two PCR rounds, roughly 9 cycles each, used TRBV1-TRBV30 forward primers and a C-beta reverse primer. TCRdb re-called the multiplex PCR reads through MiXCR, storing one row per CDR3 protein. The sample lists approximately 88,000 distinct CDR3 sequences, approximately 72% occurring once. Concerning this clonotype itself: An end of the junction does not agree with germline; a read error may underlie this.

This rearrangement joins TRBV11-2 to TRBJ2-1; either TRBD1 or TRBD2 may supply D (5 bases each). The sequence came from a middle-aged man with primary liver carcinoma and hepatitis B virus infection. Sequencing was carried out using tumor-adjacent normal liver tissue. CDR3: CVSSLVGDEQFF. In nucleotides, the CDR3 is TGTGTCAGCAGCTTGGTGGGGGATGAGCAGTTCTTC.